The TCR beta chain under discussion was sequenced for a study of metastatic and nonmetastatic thyroid tumors. TCRdb re-processed the PCR reads through MiXCR. The data contain 80,000 to 85,000 clones, roughly an eighth of them singletons. Each patient went into thyroid surgery without having received any treatment. General observations from the study: Significantly higher TCR beta diversity was reportedly seen in malignant thyroid tumors than benign nodules, in blood and tumor.

This clone was observed a handful of times. What it recognizes is unknown. The CDR3 is 18 residues long. Germline lookup yields CDR1 MNHNS and CDR2 SASEGT. The trim removed 4 bases at V and 5 bases at J, leaving 18 bases unmatched. The TCR sequence derives from a female donor with papillary thyroid cancer or a benign thyroid nodule (not recorded which). Some clones in this sample may be carry-over from other donors' samples. V and J are TRBV6-1 and TRBJ2-5, with 8 bases that match TRBD2. The specimen sequenced was tumor tissue. The CDR3 spells CASSVGPGKAGEGETQYF. The CDR3 DNA sequence: TGTGCCAGCAGTGTAGGCCCCGGCAAAGCGGGAGAGGGGGAGACCCAGTACTTC.